This TCR beta chain was captured in a study of cytomegalovirus exposure and HLA in healthy donors. Regarding the study as a whole: Several V segments, TRBV6-2 and TRBV6-3 among them, could not be told apart and were dropped. Cytomegalovirus-associated status was assigned to about 150 TCR beta chains. In a later analysis, a missense DCLRE1C variant was linked to TCR beta V- and J-gene trimming.

Use of 60 Vbeta and 13 Jbeta primers characterized the PCR. As originally analysed: In a later analysis, of some 80 million unique beta chains, roughly 9.9 million appeared in at least two donors. Assay: immunoSEQ multiplex PCR; the TCRdb copy retains only in-frame clones and omits some. V and J calls and clone size come straight from that table; D and trimming were deduced from the DNA. In all, the sample yields more than 45,000 clones. Germline V lookup: CDR1 SNHLY, CDR2 FYNNEI. CDR3 length: 13 residues. After removal of 6 bases from V and 4 bases from J, the junction contained 4 bases not matched to a gene. About this clone: Its antigen remains unknown.

Input material: PBMCs. The clonotype was recovered from a woman in her 40s in good health and CMV-seronegative. This chain connects TRBV2 to TRBJ2-5, with TRBD2 matching over 8 bases. The CDR3 DNA follows: TGTGCCAGCAGCCGGGGGGGGACAGAGACCCAGTACTTC. Translating gives CASSRGGTETQYF.